These 28 T cell receptor beta chains were all obtained from the same sample, sequenced in a study of blood T cells in healthy people across ages. Sample-barcoded 5' priming and a J-beta primer mix drove a second PCR of about 6 to 12 cycles. A single record per CDR3 protein comes from TCRdb applying MiXCR to the 5' RACE reads. The sample lists hundreds of thousands of distinct CDR3 sequences; about 45% were seen once. The specimen was blood. All receptors come from a man older than 75 in good health.

The V and J genes are TRBV20-1 and TRBJ2-7; TRBD1 matches 9 bases. There are 16 residues in the CDR3. Per the germline V gene, CDR1 is DFQATT and CDR2 is SNEGSKA (reference sequence). V gave up 2 bases and J gave up 4 bases; unmatched junction bases: 12. The CDR3 DNA is TGCAGTGCTAGACCCGGAACAGGGGGCATCTCTTACGAGCAGTACTTC. This encodes CSARPGTGGISYEQYF.

The chain has TRBV12-3 or TRBV12-4 and TRBJ2-1; the D gene is possibly TRBD2 (7 bases). Deletions cut 6 bases from V and 6 bases from J, with 18 bases between. The CDR3 has 15 amino acids. CDR3 sequence: CASRAVVGGGNEQFF. The DNA for the CDR3 is TGTGCCAGCAGGGCGGTGGTGGGAGGGGGCAATGAGCAGTTCTTC.

This clonotype was found a few times. The genes are TRBV20-1 and TRBJ2-1, with D possibly TRBD1 on 5 matching bases. The germline gives CDR1 DFQATT, CDR2 SNEGSKA (reference sequence). The V end was cut by 1 base, the J end by 4 bases, with 14 bases between. The CDR3 runs 15 residues. CDR3 in amino acids: CSARVTDRLYNEQFF. Here the CDR3 DNA reads TGCAGTGCTAGAGTGACAGACCGCCTATACAATGAGCAGTTCTTC.

This chain links TRBV27 with TRBJ1-4; the D is unclear. This CDR3 has 14 residues. Trimming removed 6 bases from V and 5 bases from J, with 13 bases in between. Germline-derived CDR1 and CDR2 are MNHEY and SMNVEV (reference sequence). This chain's CDR3 is CASSYGYANEKLFF. Written as DNA, the CDR3 is TGTGCCAGCAGCTACGGGTATGCCAATGAAAAACTGTTTTTT.

The chain employs TRBV12-3 or TRBV12-4 and TRBJ2-1, with 14 bases aligning to TRBD2. The J segment lost 10 bases and the V segment lost 7 bases, leaving 9 bases of the junction unmatched. The length of the CDR3 is 15 residues. The CDR3 loop is CASNGGLAGGGEQFF. The CDR3 DNA reads as TGTGCCAGCAACGGTGGACTAGCGGGAGGAGGAGAGCAGTTCTTC.

This clonotype was found many times. The V gene is TRBV25-1, the J gene TRBJ2-5; tentative D call: TRBD1 (6 bases). The V gene lost 4 bases and the J gene lost 0 bases, with 12 bases spanning the gap. There are 15 residues in the CDR3. Germline CDR1 is MGHDK and CDR2 is SYGVNS. This CDR3 reads CASSAGQWYQETQYF. CDR3 nucleotides: TGTGCCAGCAGTGCAGGACAGTGGTACCAAGAGACCCAGTACTTC.

V is TRBV12-3 or TRBV12-4 and J is TRBJ2-2; D ambiguous. Trimming left V 6 bases short and J 3 bases short, with 14 bases between. This CDR3 has 15 residues. This chain's CDR3 is CASSPRTRDTGELFF. CDR3 coding DNA: TGTGCCAGCAGCCCCAGGACGCGAGACACCGGGGAGCTGTTTTTT.

The sample holds a few counts of this clonotype. The rearrangement joins TRBV28 to TRBJ2-5, with 7 positions matching TRBD2. V shed 1 base, J shed 5 bases, and the junction held 13 bases outside the gene matches. Germline assignment: CDR1 MDHEN and CDR2 SYDVKM. This CDR3 spans 17 amino acids. CDR3 bases: TGTGCCAGCAGTTTATCAGCTAGCGGAGGACGTCGGGAGACCCAGTACTTC. Translation gives CASSLSASGGRRETQYF.

This clonotype was seen many times. This rearrangement joins TRBV7-2 to TRBJ2-7; a possible D gene is TRBD1 (6 bases). Germline loops: CDR1 SGHTA, CDR2 FQGNSA. CDR3 size: 14 residues. V was shortened by 2 bases and J by 3 bases, with 11 bases between the two germline ends. The CDR3: CASSLQGTGYEQYF. CDR3 in DNA: TGTGCCAGCAGCTTACAGGGGACGGGCTACGAGCAGTACTTC.

This clonotype has more than one count but fewer than ten. This rearrangement joins TRBV25-1 to TRBJ2-7; D call uncertain. This CDR3 has 15 residues. Germline loops: CDR1 MGHDK, CDR2 SYGVNS. The germline V and J ends were trimmed by 4 bases and 2 bases, with 15 bases remaining between them. The CDR3 reads CASSAVSGSPYEQYF. The CDR3 coding sequence is TGTGCCAGCAGTGCTGTATCCGGGTCTCCCTACGAGCAGTACTTC.

At least ten counts were recorded for this clonotype. The rearrangement links TRBV24-1 to TRBJ2-1, with D possibly being TRBD1 (5 bases). The germline V gene has CDR1 KGHDR and CDR2 SFDVKD. The CDR3 is 14 residues long. The V end lost 4 bases, the J end lost 3 bases, and 9 bases lay between the germline ends. The CDR3, as DNA: TGTGCCACCAGTGAGGGGCGTCGCTACAATGAGCAGTTCTTC. Its protein is CATSEGRRYNEQFF.

The chain recombines TRBV12-3 or TRBV12-4 with TRBJ2-7; 12 positions agree with TRBD1. The CDR3 is made up of 15 amino acids. With 6 bases clipped from V and 8 bases from J, the junction kept 11 bases outside the gene matches. The CDR3 region is CASRTTGTGGAKQYF. The CDR3 DNA reads as TGTGCCAGCAGGACCACCGGGACAGGGGGCGCAAAGCAGTACTTC.

The rearrangement joins TRBV10-3 to TRBJ2-4, with D possibly matching TRBD2 (6 bases). The J call may be mistaken, given a closer DNA end match to TRBJ2-5. CDR1 is ENHRY, CDR2 SYGVKD, per germline. CDR3 length equals 14 residues. Here the CDR3 reads CAISEPTGEETQYF. The CDR3, as DNA: TGTGCCATCAGTGAGCCCACGGGGGAAGAGACCCAGTACTTC.

In its sample, this clonotype was seen many times. The J gene is TRBJ2-1, the V gene TRBV29-1, with 9 bases aligning to TRBD2. This CDR3 spans 13 amino acids. Germline CDR1 is SQVTM and CDR2 is ANQGSEA. The junction had 2 bases not matched to a gene; V was cut back by 4 bases and J by 4 bases. The CDR3 DNA is TGCAGCGTTGCGACTAGCGGTTACAATGAGCAGTTCTTC. Translating it yields CSVATSGYNEQFF.

This rearrangement joins TRBV6-5 to TRBJ2-4; TRBD2 matches 7 bases. The germline V gene has CDR1 MNHEY and CDR2 SVGAGI. V gave up 2 bases and J gave up 0 bases; unmatched junction bases: 22. The CDR3 contains 22 residues. CDR3 residues: CASSYRMPTAGGRGGAKNIQYF. The CDR3 DNA sequence: TGTGCCAGCAGTTACCGTATGCCGACGGCTGGCGGGAGAGGAGGAGCCAAAAACATTCAGTACTTC.

The chain links TRBV11-2 to TRBJ2-2; 9 bases agree with TRBD2. This CDR3 has 20 residues. V was pared by 4 bases and J by 0 bases, with 15 bases of the junction left unmatched. Germline CDR1 SGHAT, CDR2 FQNNGV. The CDR3 coding sequence is TGTGCCAGCAGCTCTCGACTAGCGGTATATCTCTCTTCGAACACCGGGGAGCTGTTTTTT. It codes for CASSSRLAVYLSSNTGELFF.

V usage is TRBV25-1 and J usage is TRBJ2-1, with TRBD1 as a possible D gene (6 bases). CDR1 is MGHDK, CDR2 SYGVNS, per germline. The CDR3 runs 13 residues. V dropped 5 bases and J dropped 10 bases, with 15 bases sitting between them. In DNA form, the CDR3 reads TGTGCCAGCAGTCTACAGGGCTTTTACGAGCAGTTCTTC. Protein product: CASSLQGFYEQFF. The full variable domain, with the rest looked up from reference TRBV25-1 and TRBJ2-1, is EADIYQTPRYLVIGTGKKITLECSQTMGHDKMYWYQQDPGMELHLIHYSYGVNSTEKGDLSSESTVSRIRTEHFPLTLESARPSHTSQYLCASSLQGFYEQFFGPGTRLTVL.

The chain employs TRBV20-1 and TRBJ2-3, with 7 bases lining up with TRBD2. Trimming at V came to 0 bases and at J to 3 bases, leaving 9 bases not matched to a gene. The length of the CDR3 is 16 residues. CDR1 DFQATT and CDR2 SNEGSKA come from the germline V gene (reference sequence). DNA for the CDR3: TGCAGTGCTAGAGATTATCGACTAGCCGGTACAGATACGCAGTATTTT. Protein: CSARDYRLAGTDTQYF.

The rearrangement links TRBV27 to TRBJ2-5, with D possibly being TRBD2 (6 bases). The CDR3 has 16 amino acids. The germline V gene has CDR1 MNHEY and CDR2 SMNVEV (reference sequence). The V gene lost 3 bases and the J gene lost 11 bases, with 25 bases spanning the gap. Written as DNA, the CDR3 is TGTGCCAGCAGTTTCCCCCTTTCGCCGGGGGTCAGGGAGCAGTACTTC. This gives the protein CASSFPLSPGVREQYF.

The gene calls are TRBV20-1 and TRBJ1-1; TRBD1 might be the D (6 bases). V gave up 6 bases and J gave up 4 bases, with 18 bases separating them. CDR1 DFQATT and CDR2 SNEGSKA come from the germline V gene (reference sequence). CDR3 size: 14 residues. The CDR3 region has the DNA TGCAGTGCCGGTTTGGACAGCGGGGGCACTGAAGCTTTCTTT. Encoded protein: CSAGLDSGGTEAFF.

Here the CDR3 DNA reads TGCAGCGTTGTGGGGAAAGCCGGCGAGCAGTACTTC. It yields the protein CSVVGKAGEQYF. The J gene is TRBJ2-5, the V gene TRBV29-1; no definite D call. The end of the DNA fits TRBJ2-7 better, so the J call may be wrong. Germline CDR1 SQVTM, CDR2 ANQGSEA. This CDR3 is 12 amino acids long.

The chain uses TRBV27 and TRBJ2-3; the D gene is possibly TRBD2 (6 bases). The V gene's germline CDR1 is MNHEY and CDR2 SMNVEV (reference sequence). V was pared by 3 bases and J by 6 bases, with 13 bases between. The CDR3 sequence is 14 residues long. This chain's CDR3 is CASSFGGITDTQYF. The CDR3 DNA reads TGTGCCAGCAGTTTTGGCGGGATAACGGATACGCAGTATTTT.

This clonotype occurred a few times. The rearrangement links TRBV7-6 to TRBJ1-2, with 9 bases aligning to TRBD1. The germline gives CDR1 SGHVS, CDR2 FNYEAQ. The CDR3 covers 15 residues. V lost 5 bases to trimming and J lost 5 bases; unmatched junction nucleotides: 9. The CDR3 reads CASSQPGQGPYGYTF. The CDR3 DNA sequence: TGTGCCAGCAGCCAACCGGGACAGGGCCCTTATGGCTACACCTTC.

The V call is TRBV19, the J call TRBJ2-1, with 8 bases matching TRBD2. J gave up 9 bases and V 5 bases, and 9 bases lay outside the gene matches. The CDR3 contains 14 residues. From germline, CDR1 is LNHDA and CDR2 SQIVND (reference sequence). CDR3 sequence reads: CASSPREGATEQFF. CDR3 coding DNA: TGTGCCAGTAGTCCCCGGGAGGGAGCAACTGAGCAGTTCTTC.

This clonotype was observed a handful of times. V is TRBV5-1 and J is TRBJ2-5, with unresolved D. Germline V gives CDR1 SGHRS, CDR2 YFSETQ. With 0 bases removed from V and 1 base from J, the gap between germline ends came to 10 bases. CDR3 length: 15 amino acids. CDR3 amino acids: CASSLGHPSQETQYF. The CDR3 DNA reads as TGCGCCAGCAGCTTGGGGCACCCGTCCCAAGAGACCCAGTACTTC.

On this clonotype itself: A clone one base away is much larger, so this may be a read error. The chain couples TRBV20-1 to TRBJ2-1; maybe TRBD1 (6 bases). Germline CDR1 DFQATT, CDR2 SNEGSKA (reference sequence). V lost 4 bases to trimming and J lost 13 bases, with 26 bases between them. This CDR3 is built from 15 residues. CDR3 in amino acids: CSATTLDRYPETQFF. CDR3 nucleotides: TGCAGTGCTACTACCCTGGACAGATACCCGGAGACCCAGTTCTTC.

The table lists this clonotype with a few counts. The V and J genes are TRBV10-3 and TRBJ2-3; 12 nucleotides match TRBD2. Germline V gene sequence: CDR1 ENHRY, CDR2 SYGVKD. CDR3 length: 19 amino acids. V trimming: 6 bases; J trimming: 0 bases; junction bases outside the gene matches: 13. The CDR3, as DNA: TGTGCCATCAGAGCGGCCTCTTCCGGGACTAGCGGGAGCACAGATACGCAGTATTTT. Protein: CAIRAASSGTSGSTDTQYF.

About this clonotype: This could be a read error, since a much larger clone is one nucleotide away. The chain is built from TRBV29-1 and TRBJ2-7, with D possibly TRBD2 on 6 matching bases. Looked up from germline, CDR1 is SQVTM and CDR2 is ANQGSEA. This CDR3 comprises 13 residues. The CDR3 is CSVDAGTAYERYF. CDR3 nucleotides: TGCAGCGTGGATGCCGGGACTGCCTACGAGCGGTACTTC.